This TCR beta chain was observed in a study of T-cell reconstitution after alpha-beta-depleted transplantation in children. General study points: Roughly two months post-transplant, alpha-beta T cells reportedly originated from several hundred graft clones that had expanded.

The table lists this clonotype with many counts. Its target is unknown. The CDR3 covers 14 residues. V lost 5 bases and J lost 8; bases outside the gene matches: 9. CDR1 is DFQATT, CDR2 SNEGSKA, per germline (reference sequence). A library of TCRbeta sequences, prepared with unique molecular identifiers, was generated. Via MiXCR, TCRdb re-called the PCR reads, giving one row per CDR3 protein. Here the sample spans around 190,000 distinct CDR3 sequences, approximately 7% being singletons. This TCR came from a boy aged 2 to 9 with acute lymphoblastic leukemia, due to receive a stem cell transplant. This specimen consisted of PBMCs, obtained before TCRalphabeta/CD19-depleted stem cell transplant. The J gene is TRBJ1-2, the V gene TRBV20-1, with 12 bases fitting TRBD1. CDR3 nucleotide sequence: TGCAGTGCTGAAAACCGGGACAGGGGGCAGGGCTACACCTTC. This translates into CSAENRDRGQGYTF.